This T cell receptor beta chain was captured in a study of cytomegalovirus exposure and HLA in healthy donors. Study summary: The study's early data release held some 85 million unique TCRs from HLA-typed donors.

CDR1 and CDR2 (germline): MRHNA, SNTAGT. V shed 5 bases, J shed 2 bases, and the junction held 2 bases outside the gene matches. The CDR3 totals 14 residues. The PCR had 60 Vbeta and 13 Jbeta primers. Sequencing was performed with immunoSEQ multiplex PCR; in TCRdb, only in-frame clones are kept and a portion is missing. The sample has roughly 98,000 clones, under 70% seen once. This receptor was taken from a man aged 50 to 60 in good health and CMV-seronegative. The chain employs TRBV6-4 and TRBJ2-7, with 11 positions matching TRBD1. The sample taken for sequencing was PBMCs. CDR3 DNA: TGTGCCAGCAGTCCGGACAGGGGGCCCTACGAGCAGTACTTC. Translation gives CASSPDRGPYEQYF.